Shown below are 9 T cell receptor beta chains from a single sample sequenced in a study of blood T cells in healthy people across ages. Next came a second PCR, run for about 6 to 12 cycles, which used a sample-barcoded 5' primer along with a J-beta primer mix. In TCRdb, the 5' RACE reads were re-called with MiXCR into one record per CDR3 protein. The table lists about 510,000 distinct CDR3 sequences, about 29% of them singletons. These data were also filed under a second study, of T cells of mothers and their children.

The sequencing input was blood. The receptors here all came from a boy aged 2 to 9 in good health.

This clonotype was found a few times. The rearrangement uses TRBV2 and TRBJ1-5; D remains unclear. The CDR3 length is 17 residues. Germline V gene data show CDR1 as SNHLY and CDR2 as FYNNEI. V lost 3 bases and J lost 5, with 20 bases in between. The CDR3 sequence is CASSEAEVQIIDQPQHF. CDR3 in DNA: TGTGCCAGCAGTGAGGCGGAAGTCCAAATCATCGATCAGCCCCAGCATTTT.

The rearrangement links TRBV7-9 to TRBJ2-1; the match to TRBD2 covers 10 bases. The CDR3 contains 18 residues. Germline V gene lookup returns CDR1 SEHNR and CDR2 FQNEAQ (reference sequence). V was pared by 4 bases and J by 3 bases, with 12 bases of the junction left unmatched. The CDR3 nucleotides are TGTGCCAGCAGCTCCAGGGGGGCTAGCGGGAGAGTCTACAATGAGCAGTTCTTC. It codes for CASSSRGASGRVYNEQFF. Variable domain in full (rest from reference TRBV7-9 and TRBJ2-1): DTGVSQNPRHKITKRGQNVTFRCDPISEHNRLYWYRQTLGQGPEFLTYFQNEAQLEKSRLLSDRFSAERPKGSFSTLEIQRTEQGDSAMYLCASSSRGASGRVYNEQFFGPGTRLTVL.

The chain uses TRBV6-2 or TRBV6-3 and TRBJ2-5; 7 positions match TRBD1. The CDR3 covers 13 residues. V dropped 8 bases and J dropped 5; count of bases not matched to a gene: 8. Germline V CDR1 and CDR2: MNHEY, SVGEGT. CDR3 region: CASQTDRAETQYF. DNA of the CDR3: TGTGCCAGCCAGACCGACAGGGCGGAGACCCAGTACTTC.

This clonotype was seen a few times. This chain connects TRBV5-1 to TRBJ2-7, with 10 bases identical to TRBD2. CDR3 size: 15 residues. The V gene's germline CDR1 is SGHRS and CDR2 YFSETQ. With 0 bases clipped from V and 3 bases from J, the junction kept 3 bases outside the gene matches. CDR3 sequence: CASSLELAGNYEQYF. CDR3 nucleotides: TGCGCCAGCAGCTTGGAACTAGCGGGAAACTACGAGCAGTACTTC.

Notes on this clonotype: Germline is not matched at one junction end, which may reflect a read error. The chain recombines TRBV29-1 with TRBJ2-3, with 9 bases aligning to TRBD2. CDR1 is SQVTM, CDR2 ANQGSEA, per germline. This CDR3 is 13 amino acids long. The CDR3 reads CSVLGTSTDAQYF. Written as DNA, the CDR3 is TGCAGCGTTCTAGGGACTAGCACAGATGCGCAGTATTTT.

The chain couples TRBV4-3 to TRBJ2-7; 7 bases map to TRBD1. CDR1 is LGHNA, CDR2 YSLEER, per germline. The V and J ends lost 0 bases and 3 bases, in that order; junction bases with no gene match: 5. The CDR3 is 15 amino acids. The CDR3 loop is CASSQDRDSYYEQYF. In nucleotides, the CDR3 is TGCGCCAGCAGCCAAGACCGGGACAGCTACTACGAGCAGTACTTC.

The chain couples TRBV14 to TRBJ2-3; 10 positions match TRBD2. Trimming cost V 4 bases and J 5 bases; bases outside gene matches: 9. The CDR3 spans 16 residues. Germline V gene lookup returns CDR1 SGHDN and CDR2 FVKESK. DNA for the CDR3: TGTGCCAGCAGCCCTCTAGCGGGGGCAGCCAGAGATACGCAGTATTTT. The encoded protein is CASSPLAGAARDTQYF.

This clonotype appeared a few times. CDR3 nucleotides: TGTGCCAGCAGTCCCACTAGCGGCCTATACAATGAGCAGTTCTTC. It codes for CASSPTSGLYNEQFF. This sequence joins TRBV6-6 and TRBJ2-1; 8 nucleotides agree with TRBD2. This CDR3 contains 15 residues. J lost 4 bases, V lost 5 bases, and 7 bases had no gene match. The germline V gene encodes CDR1 MNHNY and CDR2 SVGAGI (reference sequence).

This chain connects TRBV7-2 to TRBJ2-5; D call uncertain. The DNA end lines up better with TRBJ2-1; the J call may be wrong. The germline CDR1 and CDR2 sequences are SGHTA and FQGNSA. This CDR3 region has 15 residues. CDR3 residues: CASSPGRHRYNEQFF. CDR3 coding DNA: TGTGCCAGCAGCCCCGGAAGACACCGCTACAATGAGCAGTTCTTC.